This T cell receptor beta chain was recorded in a study of blood T cells in healthy people across ages. The V gene lost 4 bases and the J gene lost 7 bases, with 14 bases spanning the gap. The CDR3 contains 13 residues. CDR1 is LNHDA and CDR2 is SQIVND in the germline V gene (reference sequence). For the second PCR, which ran for 7 to 11 cycles, a sample-barcoded 5' primer and a J-beta primer mix were used. In TCRdb, the 5' RACE reads were re-called with MiXCR into one record per CDR3 protein. The sample has some 1.4 million distinct CDR3 sequences; about 40% are singletons. The chain joins TRBV19 to TRBJ2-7, with D uncertain. The sequence was collected from a young woman in good health. Sequenced input: blood. The CDR3 loop reads CASSNSGPLEQYF. The CDR3 DNA is TGTGCCAGTAGTAATTCGGGCCCCCTGGAGCAGTACTTC. The entire variable domain, with the rest obtained from reference TRBV19 and TRBJ2-7, is as follows: DGGITQSPKYLFRKEGQNVTLSCEQNLNHDAMYWYRQDPGQGLRLIYYSQIVNDFQKGDIAEGYSVSREKKESFPLTVTSAQKNPTAFYLCASSNSGPLEQYFGPGTRLTVT.